Sequencing of this T cell receptor beta chain was carried out in a study of blood T cell repertoires in COVID-19. Germline CDR1 SGHAT, CDR2 FQNNGV. With V trimmed by 1 base and J by 1 base, 14 bases remained unmatched. This CDR3 is 19 amino acids long. Original data processing: It was from reference gene primer amplification that nucleated cell counts were estimated. Repertoires were generated with immunoSEQ multiplex PCR, while TCRdb's copy carries only in-frame clones and drops some. D and trimming were read from the DNA, whereas the V and J calls and clone size are those reported in that table. The sample yields about 210,000 clones, 82% seen once.

The chain links TRBV11-2 to TRBJ2-7, with 9 bases that match TRBD1. The TCR was taken from a woman aged 35 to 49 with acute or convalescent COVID-19. The sample comprised peripheral blood. The CDR3 region has the DNA TGTGCCAGCAGCTTAGGAGGCCCTTTTGCGGGACAGGGATCCTACGAGCAGTACTTC. Residues: CASSLGGPFAGQGSYEQYF.